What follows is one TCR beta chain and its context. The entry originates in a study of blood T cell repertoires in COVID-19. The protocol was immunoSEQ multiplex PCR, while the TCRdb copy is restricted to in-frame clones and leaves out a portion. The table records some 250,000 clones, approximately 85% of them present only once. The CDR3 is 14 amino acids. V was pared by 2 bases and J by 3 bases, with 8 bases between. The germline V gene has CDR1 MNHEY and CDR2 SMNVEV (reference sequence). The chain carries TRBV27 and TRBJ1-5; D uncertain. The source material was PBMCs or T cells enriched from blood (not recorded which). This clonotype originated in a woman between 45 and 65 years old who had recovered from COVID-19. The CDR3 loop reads CASSLRQVNQPQHF. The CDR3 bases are TGTGCCAGCAGTTTACGCCAGGTCAATCAGCCCCAGCATTTT.